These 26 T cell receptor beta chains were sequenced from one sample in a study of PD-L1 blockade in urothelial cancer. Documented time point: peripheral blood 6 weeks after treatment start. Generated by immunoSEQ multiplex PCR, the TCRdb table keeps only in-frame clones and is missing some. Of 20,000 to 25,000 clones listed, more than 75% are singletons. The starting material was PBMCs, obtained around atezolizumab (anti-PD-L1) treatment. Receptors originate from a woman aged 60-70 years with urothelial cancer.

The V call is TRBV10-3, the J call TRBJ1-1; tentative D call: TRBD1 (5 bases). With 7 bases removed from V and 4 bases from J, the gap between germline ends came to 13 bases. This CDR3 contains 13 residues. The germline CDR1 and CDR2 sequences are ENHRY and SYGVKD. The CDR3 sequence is CAITGGSLTEAFF. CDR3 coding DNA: TGTGCCATCACCGGGGGGAGCCTCACTGAAGCTTTCTTT.

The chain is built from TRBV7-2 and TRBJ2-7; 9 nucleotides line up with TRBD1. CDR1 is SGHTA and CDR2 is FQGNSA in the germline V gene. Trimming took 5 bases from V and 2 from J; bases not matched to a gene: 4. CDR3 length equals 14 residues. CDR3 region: CASSRTGGTYEQYF. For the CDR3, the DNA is TGTGCCAGCAGCCGAACAGGGGGCACCTACGAGCAGTACTTC.

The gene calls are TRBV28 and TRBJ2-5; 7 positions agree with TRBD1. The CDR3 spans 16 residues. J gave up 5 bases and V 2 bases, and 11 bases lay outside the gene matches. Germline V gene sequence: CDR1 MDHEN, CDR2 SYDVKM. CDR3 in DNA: TGTGCCAGCAGTTTAGGGGACAGACGGGTTCGCGAGACCCAGTACTTC. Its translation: CASSLGDRRVRETQYF. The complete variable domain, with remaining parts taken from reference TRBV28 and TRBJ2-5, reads DVKVTQSSRYLVKRTGEKVFLECVQDMDHENMFWYRQDPGLGLRLIYFSYDVKMKEKGDIPEGYSVSREKKERFSLILESASTNQTSMYLCASSLGDRRVRETQYFGPGTRLLVL.

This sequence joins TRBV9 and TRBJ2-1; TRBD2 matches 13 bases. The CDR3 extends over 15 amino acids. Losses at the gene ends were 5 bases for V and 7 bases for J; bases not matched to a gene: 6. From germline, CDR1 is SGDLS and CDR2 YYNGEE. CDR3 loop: CASSATSGGLNEQFF. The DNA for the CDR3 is TGTGCCAGCAGTGCGACTAGCGGGGGGTTGAATGAGCAGTTCTTC.

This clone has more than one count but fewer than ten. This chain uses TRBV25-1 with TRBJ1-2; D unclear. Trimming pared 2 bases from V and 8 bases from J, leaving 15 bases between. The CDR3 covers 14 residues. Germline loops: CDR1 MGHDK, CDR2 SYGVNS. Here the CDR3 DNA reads TGTGCCAGCAGTGAAGGAGGGCGGGGAGGAGGCTACACCTTC. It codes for CASSEGGRGGGYTF.

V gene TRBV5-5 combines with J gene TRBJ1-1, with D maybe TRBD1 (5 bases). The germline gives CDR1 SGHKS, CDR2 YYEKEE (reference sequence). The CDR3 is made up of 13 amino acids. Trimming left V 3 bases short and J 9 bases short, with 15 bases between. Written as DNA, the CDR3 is TGTGCCAGCAGCTCACTAGGGGCGGGGAAAGCTTTCTTT. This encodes CASSSLGAGKAFF.

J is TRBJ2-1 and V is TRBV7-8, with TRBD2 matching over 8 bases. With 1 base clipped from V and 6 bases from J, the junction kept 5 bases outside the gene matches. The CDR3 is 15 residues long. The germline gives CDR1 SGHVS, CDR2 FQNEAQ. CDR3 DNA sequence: TGTGCCAGCAGCTTAGTTTGGACTAGCCCCAATGAGCAGTTCTTC. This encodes CASSLVWTSPNEQFF.

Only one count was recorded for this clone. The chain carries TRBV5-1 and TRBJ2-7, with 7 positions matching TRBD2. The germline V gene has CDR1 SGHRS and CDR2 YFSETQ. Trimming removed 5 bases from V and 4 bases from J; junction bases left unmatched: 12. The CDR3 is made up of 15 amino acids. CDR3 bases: TGCGCCAGCAGTGTTGGGGCGGGAGTGTCGTACGAGCAGTACTTC. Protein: CASSVGAGVSYEQYF. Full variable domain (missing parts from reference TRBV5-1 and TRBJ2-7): KAGVTQTPRYLIKTRGQQVTLSCSPISGHRSVSWYQQTPGQGLQFLFEYFSETQRNKGNFPGRFSGRQFSNSRSEMNVSTLELGDSALYLCASSVGAGVSYEQYFGPGTRLTVT.

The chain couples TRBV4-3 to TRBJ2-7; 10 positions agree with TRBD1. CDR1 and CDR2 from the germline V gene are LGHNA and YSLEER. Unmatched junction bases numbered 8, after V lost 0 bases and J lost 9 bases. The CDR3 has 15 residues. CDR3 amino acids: CASSQEPRDRGGQYF. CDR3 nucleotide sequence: TGCGCCAGCAGCCAAGAACCCCGGGACAGGGGAGGGCAGTACTTC.

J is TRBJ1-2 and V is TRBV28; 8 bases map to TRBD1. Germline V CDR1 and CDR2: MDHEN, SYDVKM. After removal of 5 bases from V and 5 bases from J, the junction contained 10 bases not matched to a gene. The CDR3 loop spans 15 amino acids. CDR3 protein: CASSRPGQGRYGYTF. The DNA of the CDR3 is TGTGCCAGCAGTAGACCTGGACAGGGACGGTATGGCTACACCTTC.

The CDR3 sequence: CASSISSGGASTDTQYF. The CDR3 bases are TGTGCCAGTAGTATTTCTAGCGGGGGGGCCTCCACAGATACGCAGTATTTT. The chain is built from TRBV19 and TRBJ2-3; 12 positions agree with TRBD2. The ends lost 3 bases at V and 2 bases at J; junction bases unmatched: 6. The CDR3 extends over 17 amino acids. The germline V gene encodes CDR1 LNHDA and CDR2 SQIVND (reference sequence).

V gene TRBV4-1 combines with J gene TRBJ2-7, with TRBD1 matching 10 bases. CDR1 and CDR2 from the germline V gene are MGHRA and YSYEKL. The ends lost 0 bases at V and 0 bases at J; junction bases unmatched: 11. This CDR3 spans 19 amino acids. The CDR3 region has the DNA TGCGCCAGCAGCCAAGATCAGGGACAGGGGCCACCACGCTCCTACGAGCAGTACTTC. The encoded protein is CASSQDQGQGPPRSYEQYF.

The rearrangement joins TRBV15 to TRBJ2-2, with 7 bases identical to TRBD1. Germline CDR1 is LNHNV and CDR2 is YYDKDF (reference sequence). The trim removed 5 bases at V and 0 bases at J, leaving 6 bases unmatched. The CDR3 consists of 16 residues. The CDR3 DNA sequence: TGTGCCACCAGCCGAGGGGGCAGCTCGAACACCGGGGAGCTGTTTTTT. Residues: CATSRGGSSNTGELFF.

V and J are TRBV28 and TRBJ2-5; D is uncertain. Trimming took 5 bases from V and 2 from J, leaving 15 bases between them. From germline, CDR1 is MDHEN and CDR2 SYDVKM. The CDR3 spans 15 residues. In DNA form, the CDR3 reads TGTGCCAGCAGTCTCAACCCGAGGCCGCAAGAGACCCAGTACTTC. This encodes CASSLNPRPQETQYF.

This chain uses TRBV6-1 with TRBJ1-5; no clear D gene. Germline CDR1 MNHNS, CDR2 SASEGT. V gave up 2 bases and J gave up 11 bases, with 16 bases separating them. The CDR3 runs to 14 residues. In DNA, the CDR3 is TGTGCCAGCAGTGAAAGTTACAGTGGCACGGCCCAGCATTTT. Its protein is CASSESYSGTAQHF.

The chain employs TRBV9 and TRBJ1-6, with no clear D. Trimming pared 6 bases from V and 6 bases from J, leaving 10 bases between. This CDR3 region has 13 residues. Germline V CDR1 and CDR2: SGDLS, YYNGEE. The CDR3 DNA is TGTGCCAGCACCGTGGGCTCTAATTCACCCCTCCACTTT. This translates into CASTVGSNSPLHF.

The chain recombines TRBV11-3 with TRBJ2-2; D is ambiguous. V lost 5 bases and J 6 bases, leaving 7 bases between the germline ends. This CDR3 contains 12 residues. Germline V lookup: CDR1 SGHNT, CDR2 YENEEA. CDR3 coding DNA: TGTGCCAGCAGCCGCAGTTCCGGGGAGCTGTTTTTT. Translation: CASSRSSGELFF.

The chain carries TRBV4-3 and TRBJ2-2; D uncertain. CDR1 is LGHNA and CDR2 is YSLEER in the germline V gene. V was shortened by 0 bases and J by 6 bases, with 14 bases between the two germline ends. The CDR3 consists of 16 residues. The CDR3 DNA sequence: TGCGCCAGCAGCCAAGATTGGCCCTTCCCCCCCGGGGAGCTGTTTTTT. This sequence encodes CASSQDWPFPPGELFF.

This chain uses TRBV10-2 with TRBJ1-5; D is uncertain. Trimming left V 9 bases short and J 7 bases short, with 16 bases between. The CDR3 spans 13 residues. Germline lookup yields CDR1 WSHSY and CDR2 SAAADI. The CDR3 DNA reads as TGCGCCAGTAGGGTGACCCGGGGACAGCCCCAGCATTTT. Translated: CASRVTRGQPQHF.

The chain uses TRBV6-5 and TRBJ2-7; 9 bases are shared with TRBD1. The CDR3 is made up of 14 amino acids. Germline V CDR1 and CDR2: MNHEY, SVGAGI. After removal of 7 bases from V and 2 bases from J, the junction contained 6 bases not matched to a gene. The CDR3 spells CASTPGQGPYEQYF. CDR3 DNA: TGTGCCAGCACCCCGGGACAGGGTCCCTACGAGCAGTACTTC.

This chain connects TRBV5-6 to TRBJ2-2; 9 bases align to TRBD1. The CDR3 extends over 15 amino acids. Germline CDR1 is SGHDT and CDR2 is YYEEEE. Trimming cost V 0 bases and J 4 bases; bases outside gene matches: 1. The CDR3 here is CASSLGDRVTGELFF. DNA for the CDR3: TGTGCCAGCAGCTTGGGGGACAGGGTCACCGGGGAGCTGTTTTTT.

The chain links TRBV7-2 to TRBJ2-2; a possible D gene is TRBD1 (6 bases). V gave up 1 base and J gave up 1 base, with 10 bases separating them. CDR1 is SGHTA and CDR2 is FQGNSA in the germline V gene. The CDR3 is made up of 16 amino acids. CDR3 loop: CASSLVGAGNTGELFF. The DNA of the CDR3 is TGTGCCAGCAGCTTAGTGGGGGCCGGGAACACCGGGGAGCTGTTTTTT.

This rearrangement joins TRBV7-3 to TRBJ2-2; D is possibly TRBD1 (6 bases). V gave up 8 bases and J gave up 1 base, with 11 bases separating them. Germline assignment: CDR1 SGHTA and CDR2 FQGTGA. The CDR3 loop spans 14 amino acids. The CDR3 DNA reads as TGTGCCAGCGGTCCGACAGGGAACACCGGGGAGCTGTTTTTT. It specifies CASGPTGNTGELFF. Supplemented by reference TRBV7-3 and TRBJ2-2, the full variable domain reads GAGVSQTPSNKVTEKGKYVELRCDPISGHTALYWYRQSLGQGPEFLIYFQGTGAADDSGLPNDRFFAVRPEGSVSTLKIQRTERGDSAVYLCASGPTGNTGELFFGEGSRLTVL.

This CDR3 is CASSGTTSNTEAFF. In DNA form, the CDR3 reads TGTGCCAGTAGTGGTACTACCTCGAACACTGAAGCTTTCTTT. The chain combines TRBV19 with TRBJ1-1, with unresolved D. Trimming shortened V by 5 bases and J by 1 base, and 11 bases separated the two germline ends. Germline V CDR1 and CDR2: LNHDA, SQIVND (reference sequence). The CDR3 is 14 residues long.

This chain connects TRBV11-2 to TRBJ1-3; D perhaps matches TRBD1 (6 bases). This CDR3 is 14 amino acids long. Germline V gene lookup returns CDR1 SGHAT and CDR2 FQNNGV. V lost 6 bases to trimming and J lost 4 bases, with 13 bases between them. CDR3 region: CASSRSTGGNTIYF. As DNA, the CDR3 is TGTGCCAGCAGTCGATCAACAGGGGGAAACACCATATATTTT.

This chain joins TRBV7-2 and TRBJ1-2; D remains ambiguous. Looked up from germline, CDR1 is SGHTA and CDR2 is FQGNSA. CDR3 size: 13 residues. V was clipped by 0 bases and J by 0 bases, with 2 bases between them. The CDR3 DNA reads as TGTGCCAGCAGCTTAGCTACTAACTATGGCTACACCTTC. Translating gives CASSLATNYGYTF.